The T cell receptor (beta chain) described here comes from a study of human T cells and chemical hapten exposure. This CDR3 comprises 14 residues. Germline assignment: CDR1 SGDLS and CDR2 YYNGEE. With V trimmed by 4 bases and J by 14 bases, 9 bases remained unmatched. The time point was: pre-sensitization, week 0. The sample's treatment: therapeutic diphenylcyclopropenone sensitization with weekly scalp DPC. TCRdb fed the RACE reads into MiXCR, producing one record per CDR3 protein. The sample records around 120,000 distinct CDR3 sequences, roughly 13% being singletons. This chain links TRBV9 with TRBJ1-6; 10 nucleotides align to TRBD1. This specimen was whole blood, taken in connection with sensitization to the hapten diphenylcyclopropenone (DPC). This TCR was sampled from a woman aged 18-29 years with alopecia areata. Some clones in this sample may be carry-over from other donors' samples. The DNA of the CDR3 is TGTGCCAGCAGCACAGGGACAGGGGAATCTACCCTCCACTTT. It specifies CASSTGTGESTLHF.